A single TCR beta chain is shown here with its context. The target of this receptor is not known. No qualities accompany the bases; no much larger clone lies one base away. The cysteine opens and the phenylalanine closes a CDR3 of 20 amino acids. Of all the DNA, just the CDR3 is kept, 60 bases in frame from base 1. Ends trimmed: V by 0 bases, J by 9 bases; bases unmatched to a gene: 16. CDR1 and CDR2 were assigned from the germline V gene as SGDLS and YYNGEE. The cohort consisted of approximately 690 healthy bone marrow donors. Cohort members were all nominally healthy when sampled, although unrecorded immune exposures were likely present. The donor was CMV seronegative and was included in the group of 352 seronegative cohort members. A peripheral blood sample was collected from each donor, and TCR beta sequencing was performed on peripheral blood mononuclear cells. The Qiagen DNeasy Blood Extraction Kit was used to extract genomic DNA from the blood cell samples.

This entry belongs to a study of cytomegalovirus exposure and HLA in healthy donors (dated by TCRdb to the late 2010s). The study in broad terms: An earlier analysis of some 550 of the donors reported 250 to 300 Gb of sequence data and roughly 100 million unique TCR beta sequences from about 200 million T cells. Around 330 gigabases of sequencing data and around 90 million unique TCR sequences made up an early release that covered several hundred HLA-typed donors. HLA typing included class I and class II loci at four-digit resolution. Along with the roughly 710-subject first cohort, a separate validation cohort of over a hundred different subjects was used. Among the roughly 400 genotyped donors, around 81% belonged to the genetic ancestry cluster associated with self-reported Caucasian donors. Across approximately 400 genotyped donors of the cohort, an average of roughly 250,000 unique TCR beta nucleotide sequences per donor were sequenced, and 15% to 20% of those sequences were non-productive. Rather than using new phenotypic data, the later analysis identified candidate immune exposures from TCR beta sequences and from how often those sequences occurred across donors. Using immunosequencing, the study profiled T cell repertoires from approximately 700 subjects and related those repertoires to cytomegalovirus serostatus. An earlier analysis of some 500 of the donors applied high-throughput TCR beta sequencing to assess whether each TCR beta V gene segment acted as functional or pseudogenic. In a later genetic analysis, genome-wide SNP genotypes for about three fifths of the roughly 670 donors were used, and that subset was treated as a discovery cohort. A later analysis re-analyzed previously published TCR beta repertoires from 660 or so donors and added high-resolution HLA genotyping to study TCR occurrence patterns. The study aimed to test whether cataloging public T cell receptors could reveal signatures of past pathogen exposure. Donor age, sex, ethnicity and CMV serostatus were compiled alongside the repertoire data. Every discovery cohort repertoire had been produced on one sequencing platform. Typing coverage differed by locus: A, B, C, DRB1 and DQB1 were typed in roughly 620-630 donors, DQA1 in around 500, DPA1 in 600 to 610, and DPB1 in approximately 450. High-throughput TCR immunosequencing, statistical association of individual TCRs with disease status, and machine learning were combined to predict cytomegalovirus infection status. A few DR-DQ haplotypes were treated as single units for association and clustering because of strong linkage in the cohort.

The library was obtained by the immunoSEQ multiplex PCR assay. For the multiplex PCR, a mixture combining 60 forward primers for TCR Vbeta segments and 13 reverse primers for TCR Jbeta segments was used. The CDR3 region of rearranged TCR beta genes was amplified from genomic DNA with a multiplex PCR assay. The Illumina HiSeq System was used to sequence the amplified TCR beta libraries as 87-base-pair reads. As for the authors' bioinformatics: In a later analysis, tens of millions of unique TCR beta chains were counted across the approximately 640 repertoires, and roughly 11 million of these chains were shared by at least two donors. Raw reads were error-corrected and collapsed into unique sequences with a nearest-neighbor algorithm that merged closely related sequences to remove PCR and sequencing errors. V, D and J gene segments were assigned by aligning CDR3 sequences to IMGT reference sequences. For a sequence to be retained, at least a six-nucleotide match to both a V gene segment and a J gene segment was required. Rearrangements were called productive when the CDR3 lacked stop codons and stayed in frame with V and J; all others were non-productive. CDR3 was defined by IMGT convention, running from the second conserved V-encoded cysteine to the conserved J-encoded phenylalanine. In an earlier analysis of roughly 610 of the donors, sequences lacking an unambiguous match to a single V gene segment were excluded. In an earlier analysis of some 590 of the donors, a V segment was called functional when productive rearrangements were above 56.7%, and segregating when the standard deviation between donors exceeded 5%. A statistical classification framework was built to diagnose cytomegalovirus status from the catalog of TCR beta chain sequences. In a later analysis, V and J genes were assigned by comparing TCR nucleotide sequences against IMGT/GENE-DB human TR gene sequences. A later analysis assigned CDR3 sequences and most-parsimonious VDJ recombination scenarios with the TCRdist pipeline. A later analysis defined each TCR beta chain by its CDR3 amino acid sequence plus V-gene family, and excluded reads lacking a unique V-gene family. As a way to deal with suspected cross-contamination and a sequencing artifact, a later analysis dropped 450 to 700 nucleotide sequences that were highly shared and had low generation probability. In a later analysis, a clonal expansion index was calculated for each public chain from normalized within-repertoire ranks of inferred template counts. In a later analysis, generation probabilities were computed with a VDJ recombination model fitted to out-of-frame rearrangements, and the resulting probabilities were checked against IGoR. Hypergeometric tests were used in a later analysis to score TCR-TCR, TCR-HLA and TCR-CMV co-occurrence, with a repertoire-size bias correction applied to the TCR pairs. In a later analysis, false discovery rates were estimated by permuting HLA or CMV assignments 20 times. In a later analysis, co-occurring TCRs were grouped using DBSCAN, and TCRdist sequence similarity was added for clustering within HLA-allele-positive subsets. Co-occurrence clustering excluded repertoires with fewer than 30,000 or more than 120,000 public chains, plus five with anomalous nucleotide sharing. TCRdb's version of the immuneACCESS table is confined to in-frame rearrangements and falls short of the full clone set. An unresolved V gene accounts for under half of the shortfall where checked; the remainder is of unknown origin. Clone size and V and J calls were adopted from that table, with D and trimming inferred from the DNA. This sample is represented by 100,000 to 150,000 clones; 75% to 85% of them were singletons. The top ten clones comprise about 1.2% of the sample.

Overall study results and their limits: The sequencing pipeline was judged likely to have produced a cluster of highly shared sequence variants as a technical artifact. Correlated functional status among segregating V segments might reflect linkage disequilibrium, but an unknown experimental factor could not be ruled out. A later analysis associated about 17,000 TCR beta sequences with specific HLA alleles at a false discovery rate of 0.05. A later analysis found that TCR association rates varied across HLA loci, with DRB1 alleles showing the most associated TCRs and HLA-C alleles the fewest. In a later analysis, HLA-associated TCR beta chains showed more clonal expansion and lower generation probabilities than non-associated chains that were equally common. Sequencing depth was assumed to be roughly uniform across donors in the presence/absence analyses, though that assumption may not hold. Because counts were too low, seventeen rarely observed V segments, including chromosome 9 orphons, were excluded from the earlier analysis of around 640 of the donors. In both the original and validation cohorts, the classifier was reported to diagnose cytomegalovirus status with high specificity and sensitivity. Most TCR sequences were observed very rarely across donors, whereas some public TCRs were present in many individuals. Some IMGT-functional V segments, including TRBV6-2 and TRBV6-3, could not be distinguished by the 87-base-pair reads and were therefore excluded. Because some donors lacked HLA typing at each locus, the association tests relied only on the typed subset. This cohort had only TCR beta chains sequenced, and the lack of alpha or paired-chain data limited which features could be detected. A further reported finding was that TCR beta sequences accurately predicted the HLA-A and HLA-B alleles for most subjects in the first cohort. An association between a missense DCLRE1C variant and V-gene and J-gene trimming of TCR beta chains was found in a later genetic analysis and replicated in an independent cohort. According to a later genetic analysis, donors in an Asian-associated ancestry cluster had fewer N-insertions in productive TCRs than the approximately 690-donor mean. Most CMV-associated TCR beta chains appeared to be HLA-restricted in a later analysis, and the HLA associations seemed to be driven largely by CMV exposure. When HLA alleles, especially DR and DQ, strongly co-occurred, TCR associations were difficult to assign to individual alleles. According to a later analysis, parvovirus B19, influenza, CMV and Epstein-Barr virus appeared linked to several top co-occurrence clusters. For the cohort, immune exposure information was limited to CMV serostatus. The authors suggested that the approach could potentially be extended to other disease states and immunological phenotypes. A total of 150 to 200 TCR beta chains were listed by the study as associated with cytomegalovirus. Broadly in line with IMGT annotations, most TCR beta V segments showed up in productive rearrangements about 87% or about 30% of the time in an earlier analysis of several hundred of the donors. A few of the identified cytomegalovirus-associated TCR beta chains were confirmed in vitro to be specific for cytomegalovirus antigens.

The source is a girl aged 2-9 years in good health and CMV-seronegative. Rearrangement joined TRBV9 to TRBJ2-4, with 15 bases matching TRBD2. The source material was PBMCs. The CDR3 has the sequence CASSVAAGSGLAGGASIQYF. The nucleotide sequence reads TGTGCCAGCAGCGTAGCTGCGGGATCGGGACTAGCGGGAGGAGCCTCCATTCAGTACTTC.